This T cell receptor (beta chain) was sequenced during a study of Ad26.COV2.S vaccination and SARS-CoV-2 variants. Study observations and caveats: Vaccinees displayed broader spike-specific TCR repertoires than placebo recipients.

V was cut by 4 bases and J by 5 bases, with 13 bases left in between. This CDR3 comprises 15 residues. The germline CDR1 and CDR2 sequences are SGHRS and YFSETQ. Measured with immunoSEQ multiplex PCR; TCRdb has only the in-frame clones, and not every one. The table lists more than 85,000 clones, roughly 75% of them singletons, with 15% to 20% in the top ten. Remarks on this clone: The antigen is undetermined.

Sequenced here: peripheral blood, sampled after recovery from COVID-19. The gene calls are TRBV5-1 and TRBJ1-6, with D hard to call. This receptor was taken from a human donor who had recovered from COVID-19. The CDR3 here is CASSLGPGNNSPLHF. CDR3 nucleotide sequence: TGCGCCAGCAGCCTAGGGCCGGGGAATAATTCACCCCTCCACTTT. The full variable domain, completed using reference TRBV5-1 and TRBJ1-6, is KAGVTQTPRYLIKTRGQQVTLSCSPISGHRSVSWYQQTPGQGLQFLFEYFSETQRNKGNFPGRFSGRQFSNSRSEMNVSTLELGDSALYLCASSLGPGNNSPLHFGNGTRLTVT.